Presented here are 26 T cell receptor beta chains from one specimen sequenced in a study of T cell repertoires in cytomegalovirus infection. Via MiXCR, TCRdb re-called the reads, giving one row per CDR3 protein. There are about 250,000 distinct CDR3 sequences in the sample; more than 15% occur only once, and around 43% lies in the top ten. Sequencing used CD8+ T cells from PBMCs. Receptors were obtained from a human donor in good health (CMV status not recorded). Some clones in this sample may be carry-over from other donors' samples.

This clonotype was found a few times. CDR3 protein: CASSESYNTGELFF. CDR3 DNA: TGTGCCAGCAGTGAGAGTTATAACACCGGGGAGCTGTTTTTT. The chain is built from TRBV6-4 and TRBJ2-2; D uncertain. Trimming shortened V by 3 bases and J by 2 bases, and 7 bases separated the two germline ends. CDR3 length equals 14 residues. The germline V gene encodes CDR1 MRHNA and CDR2 SNTAGT.

This clonotype was observed a single time. The rearrangement uses TRBV5-4 and TRBJ2-1, with TRBD1 identical over 8 bases. CDR3 length equals 13 residues. V trimming: 7 bases; J trimming: 6 bases; junction bases outside the gene matches: 6. Germline CDR1 and CDR2: SGHNT and YYREEE (reference sequence). The CDR3, as DNA: TGTGCCAGCGGAATAACAGGGGGCAATGAGCAGTTCTTC. This sequence encodes CASGITGGNEQFF.

This clonotype was seen a handful of times. The chain has TRBV5-1 and TRBJ1-6; D might be TRBD1 (5 bases). The CDR3 sequence is 14 residues long. Germline CDR1 is SGHRS and CDR2 is YFSETQ. Deletions cut 5 bases from V and 5 bases from J, with 11 bases between. The CDR3 DNA reads TGCGCCAGCAGGACCGGGACCGATAATTCACCCCTCCACTTT. It encodes CASRTGTDNSPLHF.

This clonotype was seen a handful of times. It is unclear where the CDR3 begins or ends on the DNA, so no DNA is shown, and the CDR3 is as TCRdb lists it. This sequence joins TRBV6-2 or TRBV6-3 and TRBJ1-1; the table's D call TRBD1 went unverified against the DNA. From its first to its last residue, the CDR3 has 17 amino acids. From germline, CDR1 is MNHEY and CDR2 SVGEGT. CDR3 sequence reads: CASSYRTRSFGAAEAFF.

The sample holds a few counts of this clonotype. This chain connects TRBV4-1 to TRBJ1-4; no firm D call. This CDR3 is 15 amino acids long. Germline V lookup: CDR1 MGHRA, CDR2 YSYEKL. Trimming removed 4 bases from V and 11 bases from J, with 20 bases in between. CDR3 protein: CASSPKSRLEEKLFF. The CDR3 DNA reads TGCGCCAGCAGCCCCAAATCCCGGCTGGAGGAGAAACTGTTTTTT.

This clonotype has ten or more counts. The chain links TRBV28 to TRBJ2-7; D is tentatively TRBD1 or TRBD2 (5 bases each). Germline CDR1 MDHEN, CDR2 SYDVKM. Between the trimmed V and J ends, which lost 4 bases and 5 bases, there was a span of 18 bases. The CDR3 covers 15 residues. The CDR3 DNA sequence: TGTGCCAGCAGTTCCCGGGACCGGACCTTCGACGAGCAGTACTTC. This translates into CASSSRDRTFDEQYF.

The rearrangement uses TRBV12-3 or TRBV12-4 and TRBJ1-2; TRBD1 matches at 7 bases. The CDR3 extends over 16 amino acids. Trimming at V came to 5 bases and at J to 2 bases, leaving 11 bases not matched to a gene. The CDR3 reads CASSRSGTAKNYGYTF. The CDR3 nucleotides are TGTGCCAGCAGTAGATCCGGGACAGCCAAGAACTATGGCTACACCTTC.

The rearrangement uses TRBV6-2 or TRBV6-3 and TRBJ2-5; 8 bases are shared with TRBD1. The V gene's germline CDR1 is MNHEY and CDR2 SVGEGT. V dropped 2 bases and J dropped 5; count of bases not matched to a gene: 13. CDR3 length: 17 residues. CDR3 protein: CASSYARDRHHRETQYF. The CDR3 DNA sequence: TGTGCCAGCAGTTACGCTAGGGACAGGCATCACCGGGAGACCCAGTACTTC.

This clonotype was detected many times. The V gene is TRBV7-2, the J gene TRBJ2-1; D not certain. The CDR3 spans 13 residues. The germline CDR1 and CDR2 sequences are SGHTA and FQGNSA. V lost 5 bases to trimming and J lost 5 bases, with 10 bases between them. This CDR3 reads CASSPDVNNEQFF. The CDR3 nucleotides are TGTGCCAGCAGCCCGGACGTCAACAATGAGCAGTTCTTC.

This clonotype was counted many times. The chain recombines TRBV20-1 with TRBJ2-3, with TRBD2 as a possible D gene (6 bases). The CDR3 spans 16 residues. Germline CDR1 is DFQATT and CDR2 is SNEGSKA (reference sequence). V was pared by 2 bases and J by 0 bases, with 15 bases between. CDR3 protein: CSARSVAATSTDTQYF. CDR3 DNA: TGCAGTGCTAGATCTGTAGCGGCCACCAGCACAGATACGCAGTATTTT.

This clonotype was picked up a small number of times. The chain employs TRBV7-9 and TRBJ1-1; D is perhaps TRBD1 (5 bases). Per germline, CDR1 SEHNR and CDR2 FQNEAQ (reference sequence). The ends were cut back, 8 bases at V and 7 bases at J, with 11 bases in the middle. The CDR3 has 11 amino acids. CDR3 sequence reads: CASRGGFEAFF. DNA of the CDR3: TGTGCCAGCCGCGGGGGGTTTGAAGCTTTCTTT.

This chain joins TRBV29-1 and TRBJ2-2, with D hard to call. With 1 base removed from V and 1 base from J, the gap between germline ends came to 4 bases. The germline CDR1 and CDR2 sequences are SQVTM and ANQGSEA. The CDR3 loop spans 13 amino acids. The CDR3 DNA reads TGCAGCGTTGAAGCGGAGAACACCGGGGAGCTGTTTTTT. It encodes CSVEAENTGELFF.

Many counts were recorded for this clonotype. The rearrangement joins TRBV7-2 to TRBJ2-7, with D uncertain. CDR1 is SGHTA and CDR2 is FQGNSA in the germline V gene. V gave up 1 base and J gave up 3 bases, with 13 bases separating them. The CDR3 has 15 residues. CDR3 DNA: TGTGCCAGCAGCTTAGTGGAGACCTTCCACTACGAGCAGTACTTC. As protein: CASSLVETFHYEQYF.

The chain joins TRBV9 to TRBJ2-6; a possible D gene is TRBD1 (6 bases). V was pared by 8 bases and J by 4 bases, with 19 bases between. CDR3 length: 16 residues. The V gene's germline CDR1 is SGDLS and CDR2 YYNGEE. CDR3 residues: CASDSTGLWGANVLTF. The CDR3 region has the DNA TGTGCCAGTGACTCGACAGGCCTCTGGGGGGCCAACGTCCTGACTTTC.

Many counts were recorded for this clonotype. This chain joins TRBV6-2 or TRBV6-3 and TRBJ2-7; D gene unclear. Germline V gene sequence: CDR1 MNHEY, CDR2 SVGEGT. V lost 1 base and J 5 bases, leaving 18 bases between the germline ends. The CDR3 length is 16 residues. CDR3 protein: CASSYWLVTSADEQYF. The CDR3 region has the DNA TGTGCCAGCAGTTACTGGTTGGTGACTTCGGCCGACGAGCAGTACTTC.

The V gene is TRBV27, the J gene TRBJ2-7; 9 bases are a match to TRBD1. The CDR3 loop spans 15 amino acids. V dropped 4 bases and J dropped 1; count of bases not matched to a gene: 5. The germline CDR1 and CDR2 sequences are MNHEY and SMNVEV (reference sequence). The CDR3 nucleotides are TGTGCCAGCAGTTCCGGGACAGGGATATCCTACGAGCAGTACTTC. Its translation is CASSSGTGISYEQYF.

This clonotype appeared many times. The J gene is TRBJ1-5, the V gene TRBV7-2; TRBD1 might be the D (5 bases). V dropped 2 bases and J dropped 3 bases, with 32 bases sitting between them. This CDR3 contains 22 residues. Germline CDR1 SGHTA, CDR2 FQGNSA. DNA of the CDR3: TGTGCCAGCAGCTTAATCGGTTGGAACAGGAGCCACCAAATGACATCCAATCAGCCCCAGCATTTT. This gives the protein CASSLIGWNRSHQMTSNQPQHF.

The genes are TRBV12-5 and TRBJ2-7; D is undetermined. The CDR3 runs 14 residues. Germline V CDR1 and CDR2: LGHNT, FRNRAP. Trimming left V 7 bases short and J 4 bases short, with 17 bases between. This chain's CDR3 is CASALDMTGYEQYF. The CDR3 DNA is TGTGCTAGTGCCTTGGATATGACGGGTTACGAGCAGTACTTC. Together with reference TRBV12-5 and TRBJ2-7, the CDR3 gives the full variable domain: DARVTQTPRHKVTEMGQEVTMRCQPILGHNTVFWYRQTMMQGLELLAYFRNRAPLDDSGMPKDRFSAEMPDATLATLKIQPSEPRDSAVYFCASALDMTGYEQYFGPGTRLTVT.

At least ten counts were recorded for this clonotype. The chain employs TRBV5-4 and TRBJ1-1, with D maybe TRBD1 (5 bases). Between the trimmed V and J ends, which lost 3 bases and 1 base, there was a span of 10 bases. The CDR3 has 14 amino acids. CDR1 and CDR2 from the germline V gene are SGHNT and YYREEE (reference sequence). The CDR3 spells CASSWGPANTEAFF. CDR3 sequence (DNA): TGTGCCAGCAGCTGGGGACCGGCGAACACTGAAGCTTTCTTT.

CDR3 in amino acids: CASSLGTAYYGYTF. The CDR3, as DNA: TGTGCCAGCAGCTTGGGGACAGCCTACTATGGCTACACCTTC. The rearrangement joins TRBV5-6 to TRBJ1-2; TRBD1 is a possible D gene (6 bases). This CDR3 is 14 amino acids long. With 0 bases removed from V and 3 bases from J, the gap between germline ends came to 9 bases. Germline assignment: CDR1 SGHDT and CDR2 YYEEEE. The variable domain in full, with the rest retrieved from reference TRBV5-6 and TRBJ1-2, is DAGVTQSPTHLIKTRGQQVTLRCSPKSGHDTVSWYQQALGQGPQFIFQYYEEEERQRGNFPDRFSGHQFPNYSSELNVNALLLGDSALYLCASSLGTAYYGYTFGSGTRLTVV.

This clonotype showed up just a few times. The chain has TRBV7-4 and TRBJ2-7; D gene uncertain. In germline, CDR1 is SGHVT, CDR2 SQSDAQ. The germline V and J ends were trimmed by 5 bases and 3 bases, with 17 bases remaining between them. This CDR3 region has 15 residues. The CDR3 nucleotides are TGTGCCAGCAGCCCCGAGGCCGTCTACCTCTACGAGCAGTACTTC. This sequence encodes CASSPEAVYLYEQYF.

The chain links TRBV15 to TRBJ1-4; tentatively, D is TRBD1 (6 bases). Trimming pared 4 bases from V and 2 bases from J, leaving 14 bases between. CDR1 is LNHNV, CDR2 YYDKDF, per germline (reference sequence). The length of the CDR3 is 16 residues. CDR3 DNA sequence: TGTGCCACCAGCACCTTCGGACAGCCGACTAATGAAAAACTGTTTTTT. This sequence encodes CATSTFGQPTNEKLFF.

This clonotype was counted many times. The chain couples TRBV7-2 to TRBJ2-3; D may be TRBD2 (5 bases). The V end lost 5 bases, the J end lost 2 bases, and 14 bases lay between the germline ends. Germline V gene data show CDR1 as SGHTA and CDR2 as FQGNSA. CDR3 length equals 15 residues. In DNA, the CDR3 is TGTGCCAGCAGCCCTACTAGGCCGATCACAGATACGCAGTATTTT. It specifies CASSPTRPITDTQYF.

This clonotype was counted many times. The rearrangement joins TRBV27 to TRBJ2-3; 12 bases are a match to TRBD2. The germline gives CDR1 MNHEY, CDR2 SMNVEV (reference sequence). Trimming cost V 5 bases and J 2 bases; bases outside gene matches: 5. The CDR3 has 16 amino acids. The CDR3: CASSPTSGGYTDTQYF. The CDR3 coding sequence is TGTGCCAGCAGTCCCACTAGCGGGGGGTACACAGATACGCAGTATTTT.

The chain carries TRBV7-9 and TRBJ2-7; D is possibly TRBD1 (6 bases). Germline V gene sequence: CDR1 SEHNR, CDR2 FQNEAQ (reference sequence). V lost 5 bases and J 7 bases, leaving 15 bases between the germline ends. The CDR3 is made up of 13 amino acids. The CDR3: CASSPRGGPEQYF. The DNA of the CDR3 is TGTGCCAGCAGCCCCCGAGGGGGACCAGAGCAGTACTTC.

The table lists this clonotype with a few counts. The V call is TRBV11-2, the J call TRBJ2-7; 7 bases align to TRBD1. The CDR3 is made up of 15 amino acids. The junction had 7 bases not matched to a gene; V was cut back by 3 bases and J by 2 bases. CDR1 is SGHAT, CDR2 FQNNGV, per germline. The chain's CDR3 is CASSFGTGVTYEQYF. CDR3 sequence (DNA): TGTGCCAGCAGCTTCGGCACAGGGGTAACCTACGAGCAGTACTTC.